This T cell receptor beta chain was identified during a study of beta chain features in type 1 diabetes. Study-level findings and limits: Naive, central memory and Treg TCRB repertoires seemed to resemble each other more closely in patients than they did in healthy donors. PCR could preferentially amplify shorter templates, alike in patients and controls.

Isolated RNA was reverse transcribed in full, so expressed TCRB transcripts were sequenced. Sequenced naive, central memory and regulatory T cell samples produced an average of around 3.9 million reads. Profiling relied on immunoSEQ multiplex PCR, and the TCRdb table lists in-frame clones only, not all of them. The sample includes 400,000 to 500,000 clones, 14% of them seen just once. Naive, central memory, regulatory and stem cell-like memory cells within the CD4+ compartment were sorted using CD45RO/CCR7/CD25/CD127/CD95/CD27. The ends were cut back, 7 bases at V and 4 bases at J, with 10 bases in the middle. The CDR3 is 12 amino acids. Germline V CDR1 and CDR2: SQVTM, ANQGSEA. At least ten counts were recorded for this clone. Its specificity is not known.

The V gene is TRBV29-1, the J gene TRBJ1-4; D is undetermined. This clonotype was obtained from a man younger than 45 in good health. Material for sequencing was naive CD4+ T cells from blood. DNA of the CDR3: TGCAGCGGTCGGCACGATAATGAAAAACTGTTTTTT. This gives the protein CSGRHDNEKLFF. The whole variable domain, filled in from reference TRBV29-1 and TRBJ1-4, reads SAVISQKPSRDICQRGTSLTIQCQVDSQVTMMFWYRQQPGQSLTLIATANQGSEATYESGFVIDKFPISRPNLTFSTLTVSNMSPEDSSIYLCSGRHDNEKLFFGSGTQLSVL.